This T cell receptor beta chain was sequenced during a study of T cell responses to AZD1222 COVID-19 vaccine (dated by TCRdb to the early 2020s). With respect to the entire study: A total of about 230 trial participants underwent TCR sequencing, of whom 200 to 220 received two doses of AZD1222 and some 25 received two doses of the MenACWY control vaccine. Trial participants were enrolled into age subgroups of 18-55, 56-69 and 70-plus years, which contained about 150, 27 and 61 TCR-sequenced participants, respectively. Study-level results and caveats: Conclusions about previously exposed vaccinees are limited, since just 6 or 7 AZD1222 recipients were seropositive for SARS-CoV-2 at baseline. The 56-69-year group was small, and its depth increase did not reach significance, likely because of low power. Spike-specific TCR breadth and depth rose significantly after two AZD1222 doses compared with day 0 and with MenACWY recipients. Participants were mostly white British, with more females than males. The authors suggested clonal diversity may have been underestimated. Because no day 14 peak-response samples were available, the repertoires could be characterized only after the peak T cell response. CD4 TCRs associated with the vaccine covered the entire spike protein, and the dominant responses were in regions 160-218 and 743-854. Epitopes outside the regions mutated in the B.1.351 and B.1.1.7 variants were reportedly recognized by nearly half of the unique spike-specific TCRs.

In the case of this clone: Its antigen is unknown. No base quality values were provided; no much bigger clone lies one nucleotide off.

Taken with the paper, the label for time point translates to: about 28 days (+/-7) after the second vaccine dose. Because spike-specific TCR depth and breadth did not differ between the two schedules, AZD1222 recipients who got a second dose at roughly 4 weeks were pooled with those who got a second dose at roughly 12 weeks. Vaccinee samples came from UK trials COV001 and COV002, including a single-blind randomized controlled phase 2/3 trial of AZD1222 (ChAdOx1 nCoV-19) in healthy adults. For TCRbeta chain sequencing, PBMC samples from trial participants were taken at day 0 and at day 28 after the second dose. The CDR3 regions of human TCRbeta chains were analyzed by immunosequencing. On the authors' methods: TCRs in the repertoires were matched against a reference library of SARS-CoV-2-specific TCRs that had been generated with the MIRA antigen-specificity platform. Breadth meant the fraction of unique TCRs that were SARS-CoV-2-associated, whereas depth meant the fraction of total T cells that were SARS-CoV-2-associated. Using the MIRA data, each spike-specific TCR was mapped to the spike region that the TCR reacts to and placed in a CD4 or CD8 class. Log10-transformed breadth and depth values were compared by one-way ANOVA with Sidak's multiple comparisons tests. TCRdb retrieved this table from immuneACCESS and kept in-frame rearrangements only. Not all clones are present; in checked studies, unresolved V genes account for under half, and no reason is known for the remainder. V, J and clone size are those of that table, while D and trimming were read from the DNA. This sample comprises more than 85,000 clones, about 90% of them detected only once. Of the sample, 15% is held by the ten largest clones.

V and J lose 6 bases and 7 bases, and a span of 30 bases separates them. The CDR3 holds 19 amino acids from the cysteine to the phenylalanine. Here the CDR3 DNA is all that survives: 57 bases in frame from base 1. In the germline V gene, CDR1 corresponds to SGHVS and CDR2 to FQNEAQ. The sequence derives from an adult who received the AZD1222 COVID-19 vaccine. Sample: peripheral blood, taken 28 days after the second AZD1222 dose. Recombination connected TRBV7-8 to TRBJ2-2, and perhaps TRBD2 as D gene, on 5 matching bases. The CDR3 protein sequence reads: CASSPFRIWSRARGGELFF. The nucleotide sequence is given as TGTGCCAGCAGTCCCTTTAGAATCTGGAGCCGGGCCCGGGGCGGGGAGCTGTTTTTT.